This is a list of T cell receptor beta chains from one sample in a study of response to subunit inactivated influenza vaccine. Using its own MiXCR run on the RT-PCR reads, TCRdb lists one record per CDR3 protein. Seen here are 450,000 to 600,000 distinct CDR3 sequences, roughly 8.2% observed once, and the top ten hold 13%. The material sequenced was PBMCs from blood, taken less than 30 months after vaccination. These receptor sequences come from a man between 50 and 70 years old who received an inactivated influenza vaccine. The CDR3 runs from the conserved cysteine through the conserved F or W. Fields, in order: D gene, clone size, V gene, J gene, CDR3 protein, CDR3 DNA. The D gene is left open where the match is weak. Clone size appears in some rows only: once, few, many, or a class for an expanded clone.

NA	NA	TRBV29-1	TRBJ2-7	CSVEGQGIRNEQYF	TGCAGCGTTGAAGGCCAGGGGATTAGAAACGAGCAGTACTTC
NA	NA	TRBV6-1	TRBJ2-1	CAINPFTGSNYNEQFF	TGTGCCATCAACCCCTTCACAGGGTCAAATTACAATGAGCAGTTCTTC
TRBD1	few	TRBV6-1	TRBJ2-7	CASKRTGSISQYEQYF	TGTGCCAGTAAAAGGACAGGATCAATTTCGCAATACGAGCAGTACTTC
NA	NA	TRBV9	TRBJ2-3	CASSVASGATDTQNF	NA
NA	few	TRBV5-1	TRBJ2-7	CASSLPDRGYEQYF	TGCGCCAGCTCCTTGCCGGACAGAGGCTACGAGCAGTACTTC
NA	NA	TRBV7-9	TRBJ1-5	CASSNGRDFSNQPQHF	TGTGCCAGCAGCAATGGAAGGGACTTTAGCAATCAGCCCCAGCATTTT
NA	many	TRBV9	TRBJ1-1	CASSAEAGGLGYTEAFF	TGTGCCAGCAGCGCCGAGGCCGGGGGGCTTGGGTACACTGAAGCTTTCTTT
NA	NA	TRBV20-1	TRBJ2-3	CSAVRVGTDTQYF	TGCAGTGCTGTACGCGTGGGTACAGATACGCAGTATTTT
NA	many	TRBV2	TRBJ2-7	CASKRETYEQYF	TGTGCCAGCAAAAGAGAGACCTACGAGCAGTACTTC
NA	few	TRBV12-3/TRBV12-4	TRBJ1-5	CASSFLGQNSNQPQHF	TGTGCCAGCAGTTTCTTGGGACAAAATAGCAATCAGCCCCAGCATTTT
NA	few	TRBV7-2	TRBJ1-2	CASSLGPVPGDGYTF	TGTGCCAGCAGCTTAGGTCCCGTCCCAGGGGATGGCTACACCTTC
NA	few	TRBV7-8	TRBJ1-2	CASRLSGNYGYTF	TGTGCCAGCCGCCTGTCGGGGAACTATGGCTACACCTTC
NA	few	TRBV21-1	TRBJ1-5	CASSLEGNRQGCQPQHF	TGTGCCAGCAGTCTCGAGGGGAATAGACAGGGTTGTCAGCCCCAGCATTTT
NA	NA	TRBV12-3/TRBV12-4	TRBJ2-3	CASSLGRGPSTDTQYF	TGTGCCAGCAGTTTGGGTCGGGGGCCTAGCACAGATACGCAGTATTTT